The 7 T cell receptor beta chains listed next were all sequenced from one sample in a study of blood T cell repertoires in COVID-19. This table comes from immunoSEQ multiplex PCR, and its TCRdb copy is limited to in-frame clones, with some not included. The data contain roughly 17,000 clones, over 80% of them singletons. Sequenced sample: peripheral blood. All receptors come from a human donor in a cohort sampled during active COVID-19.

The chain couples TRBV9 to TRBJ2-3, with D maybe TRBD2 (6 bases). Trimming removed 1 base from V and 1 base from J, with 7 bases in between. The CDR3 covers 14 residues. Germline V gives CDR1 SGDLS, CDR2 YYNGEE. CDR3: CASSVSGRTDTQYF. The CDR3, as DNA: TGTGCCAGCAGCGTAAGCGGGCGCACAGATACGCAGTATTTT.

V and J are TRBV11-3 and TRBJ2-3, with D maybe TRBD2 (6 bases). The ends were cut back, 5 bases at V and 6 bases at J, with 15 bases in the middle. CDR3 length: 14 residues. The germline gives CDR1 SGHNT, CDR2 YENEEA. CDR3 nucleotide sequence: TGTGCCAGCAGCATTATGGGGGGAACCGATACGCAGTATTTT. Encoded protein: CASSIMGGTDTQYF.

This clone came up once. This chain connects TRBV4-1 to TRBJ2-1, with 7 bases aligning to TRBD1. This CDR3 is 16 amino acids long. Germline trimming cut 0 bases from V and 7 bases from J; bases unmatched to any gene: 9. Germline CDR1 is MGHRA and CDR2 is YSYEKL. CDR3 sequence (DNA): TGCGCCAGCAGCCAAGAGTCTACCTCAGGGGGTAATGAGCAGTTCTTC. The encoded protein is CASSQESTSGGNEQFF.

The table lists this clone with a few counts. The CDR3 DNA follows: TGTGCCAGTAGTTTGGGACAGCACTATGGCTACACCTTC. Encoded protein: CASSLGQHYGYTF. The J gene is TRBJ1-2, the V gene TRBV19, with TRBD1 identical over 7 bases. CDR1 is LNHDA and CDR2 is SQIVND in the germline V gene (reference sequence). V dropped 5 bases and J dropped 3; count of bases not matched to a gene: 3. CDR3 length: 13 residues.

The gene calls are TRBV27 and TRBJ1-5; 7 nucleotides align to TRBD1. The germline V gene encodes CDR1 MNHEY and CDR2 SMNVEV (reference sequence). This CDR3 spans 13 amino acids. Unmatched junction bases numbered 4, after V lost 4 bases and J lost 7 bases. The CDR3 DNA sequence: TGTGCCAGCAGTTACGACAGGGAACAGCCCCAGCATTTT. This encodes CASSYDREQPQHF.

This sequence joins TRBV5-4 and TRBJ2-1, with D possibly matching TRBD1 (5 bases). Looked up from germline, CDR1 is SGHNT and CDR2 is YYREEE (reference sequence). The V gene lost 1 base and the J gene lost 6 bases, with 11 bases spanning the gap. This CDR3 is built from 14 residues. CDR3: CASSLSTDSNEQFF. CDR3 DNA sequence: TGTGCCAGCAGCTTGTCGACAGACTCCAATGAGCAGTTCTTC.

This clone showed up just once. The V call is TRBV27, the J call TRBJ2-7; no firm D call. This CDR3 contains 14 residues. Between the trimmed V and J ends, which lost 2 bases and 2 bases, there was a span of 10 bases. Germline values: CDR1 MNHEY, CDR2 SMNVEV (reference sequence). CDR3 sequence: CASSLMGLAYEQYF. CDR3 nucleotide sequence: TGTGCCAGCAGTTTAATGGGCCTTGCCTACGAGCAGTACTTC.